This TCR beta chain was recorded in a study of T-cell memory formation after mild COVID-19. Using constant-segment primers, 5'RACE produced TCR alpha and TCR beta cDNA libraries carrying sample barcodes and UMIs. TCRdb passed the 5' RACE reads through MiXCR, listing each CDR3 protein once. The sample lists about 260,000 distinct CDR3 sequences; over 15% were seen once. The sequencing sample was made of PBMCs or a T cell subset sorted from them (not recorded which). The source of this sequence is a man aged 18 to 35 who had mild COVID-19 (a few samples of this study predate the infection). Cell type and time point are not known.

CDR3: CASSLRQPWLGTF. CDR3 coding DNA: TGTGCCAGCAGTTTACGGCAGCCATGGCTCGGCACCTTC. The genes are TRBV28 and TRBJ1-2; D gene ambiguous. The CDR3 has 13 amino acids. The V gene's germline CDR1 is MDHEN and CDR2 SYDVKM. V was shortened by 2 bases and J by 13 bases, with 17 bases between the two germline ends.